Listed below are T cell receptor beta chains from one sample, sequenced in a study of cytomegalovirus exposure and HLA in healthy donors. The repertoire was sequenced with immunoSEQ multiplex PCR; TCRdb's copy has only in-frame clones and lacks some. The table records around 67,000 clones, around 78% of them present only once. Sequenced: PBMCs. The receptor source for this set is a man between 18 and 29 years old in good health and CMV-seropositive. Each CDR3 is given with its conserved first and last residue. Fields, in order: CDR3 protein, clone size, J gene, V gene. Not every row has a clone size; where given, it reads once, few, many or a size class.

cdr3_aa: CATARGGTYTEAFF
clone_size: NA
j_call: TRBJ1-1
v_call: TRBV10-3

cdr3_aa: CAWSELNPYGYTF
clone_size: NA
j_call: TRBJ1-2
v_call: TRBV30

cdr3_aa: CAAGGTGLSYGYTF
clone_size: NA
j_call: TRBJ1-2
v_call: TRBV6-5

cdr3_aa: CASTSPRGGQFF
clone_size: NA
j_call: TRBJ2-1
v_call: TRBV6-1

cdr3_aa: CASSDPGLAGEAGELFF
clone_size: NA
j_call: TRBJ2-2
v_call: TRBV6-4

cdr3_aa: CASSPFLSEAFF
clone_size: NA
j_call: TRBJ1-1
v_call: TRBV18

cdr3_aa: CAISATETSTDTQYF
clone_size: NA
j_call: TRBJ2-3
v_call: TRBV10-3

cdr3_aa: CASSLDGNYGYTF
clone_size: NA
j_call: TRBJ1-2
v_call: TRBV7-7

cdr3_aa: CASTRGQGETQYF
clone_size: NA
j_call: TRBJ2-5
v_call: TRBV10-2

cdr3_aa: CASSLGTALFTEAFF
clone_size: NA
j_call: TRBJ1-1
v_call: TRBV28

cdr3_aa: CASSRTAGGIGNEQFF
clone_size: NA
j_call: TRBJ2-1
v_call: TRBV7-2

cdr3_aa: CASSEAPGENYGYTF
clone_size: NA
j_call: TRBJ1-2
v_call: TRBV6-1

cdr3_aa: CASSRTTVSYGYTF
clone_size: NA
j_call: TRBJ1-2
v_call: TRBV6-5

cdr3_aa: CASSLAGLAGLSSYEQYF
clone_size: few
j_call: TRBJ2-7
v_call: TRBV5-1

cdr3_aa: CASSYGTGVNTEAFF
clone_size: NA
j_call: TRBJ1-1
v_call: TRBV6-5

cdr3_aa: CASSLAQSYNEQFF
clone_size: once
j_call: TRBJ2-1
v_call: TRBV5-1

cdr3_aa: CASISQGQTEAFF
clone_size: few
j_call: TRBJ1-1
v_call: TRBV6-6

cdr3_aa: CASSVLSRENEKLFF
clone_size: NA
j_call: TRBJ1-4
v_call: TRBV9

cdr3_aa: CSVVSKSYEQYF
clone_size: NA
j_call: TRBJ2-7
v_call: TRBV29-1

cdr3_aa: CASRLALGGGFCQPQHF
clone_size: once
j_call: TRBJ1-5
v_call: TRBV12-2

cdr3_aa: CASSRDSFNYGYTF
clone_size: NA
j_call: TRBJ1-2
v_call: TRBV7-2

cdr3_aa: CASSLGEWIYGYTF
clone_size: once
j_call: TRBJ1-2
v_call: TRBV5-1

cdr3_aa: CASSLRQGALEQYF
clone_size: NA
j_call: TRBJ2-7
v_call: TRBV5-1

cdr3_aa: CASSWDTQETQYF
clone_size: NA
j_call: TRBJ2-5
v_call: TRBV5-8

cdr3_aa: CASSLEGTAYEQYF
clone_size: NA
j_call: TRBJ2-7
v_call: TRBV5-1

cdr3_aa: CASSTRTDYEQYF
clone_size: NA
j_call: TRBJ2-7
v_call: TRBV19

cdr3_aa: CAWSPGQVTDYGYTF
clone_size: once
j_call: TRBJ1-2
v_call: TRBV30